The next 30 T cell receptor beta chains were all read from a single sample in a study of human T cells and chemical hapten exposure. MiXCR, run by TCRdb on the RACE reads, gives a single entry per CDR3 protein. The data show 270,000 or so distinct CDR3 sequences, around 7.3% seen once. Time point denoted: pre-sensitization, week 0. Treatment indicated: therapeutic diphenylcyclopropenone sensitization with weekly scalp DPC. The sequences come from whole blood, collected in connection with sensitization to the hapten diphenylcyclopropenone (DPC). These receptors originate from a man aged 18 to 35 with alopecia areata. Some clones in this sample may be carry-over from other donors' samples.

This sequence joins TRBV6-5 and TRBJ2-5, with D unresolved. Trimming took off 10 bases at V and 7 bases at J, with 13 bases between the two ends. This CDR3 spans 11 amino acids. Germline V CDR1 and CDR2: MNHEY, SVGAGI. The CDR3 DNA reads TGTGCCACCAAGGGCGTCGGGACCCAGTACTTC. It specifies CATKGVGTQYF.

V gene TRBV7-3 combines with J gene TRBJ2-7, with D maybe TRBD1 (5 bases). The V end was cut by 5 bases, the J end by 3 bases, with 17 bases between. The CDR3 is made up of 15 amino acids. Germline CDR1 and CDR2: SGHTA and FQGTGA. The CDR3 DNA sequence: TGTGCCAGCAGCCCTCAGGGCCCGGCACTCTACGAGCAGTACTTC. Its translation: CASSPQGPALYEQYF.

This clonotype was recorded at least ten times. The gene calls are TRBV5-1 and TRBJ2-7; tentatively, D is TRBD1 or TRBD2 (5 bases each). Trimming removed 3 bases from V and 4 bases from J, with 14 bases in between. Germline assignment: CDR1 SGHRS and CDR2 YFSETQ. The CDR3 runs 14 residues. The CDR3 nucleotides are TGCGCCAGCAGCTCGCCGGGACCCTCGTACGAGCAGTACTTC. Its protein product is CASSSPGPSYEQYF. The full variable domain, in which reference TRBV5-1 and TRBJ2-7 provide the parts outside the CDR3, is KAGVTQTPRYLIKTRGQQVTLSCSPISGHRSVSWYQQTPGQGLQFLFEYFSETQRNKGNFPGRFSGRQFSNSRSEMNVSTLELGDSALYLCASSSPGPSYEQYFGPGTRLTVT.

The chain carries TRBV7-3 and TRBJ1-1, with 7 bases identical to TRBD1. This CDR3 has 13 amino acids. V shed 5 bases, J shed 7 bases, and the junction held 7 bases outside the gene matches. CDR1 and CDR2 from the germline V gene are SGHTA and FQGTGA. The CDR3 is CASSPITGDEAFF. The DNA of the CDR3 is TGTGCCAGCAGCCCAATAACAGGGGATGAAGCTTTCTTT.

This clonotype was detected only a few times. The gene calls are TRBV9 and TRBJ1-5; 7 nucleotides line up with TRBD1. Germline V gene data show CDR1 as SGDLS and CDR2 as YYNGEE. This CDR3 contains 15 residues. V was pared by 3 bases and J by 5 bases, with 8 bases of the junction left unmatched. CDR3 sequence reads: CASSAETGTDQPQHF. CDR3 in DNA: TGTGCCAGCAGCGCCGAGACAGGGACCGATCAGCCCCAGCATTTT. The full variable domain, with the rest looked up from reference TRBV9 and TRBJ1-5, is DSGVTQTPKHLITATGQRVTLRCSPRSGDLSVYWYQQSLDQGLQFLIQYYNGEERAKGNILERFSAQQFPDLHSELNLSSLELGDSALYFCASSAETGTDQPQHFGDGTRLSIL.

The V call is TRBV4-1, the J call TRBJ2-7; a possible D gene is TRBD2 (5 bases). The V gene lost 3 bases and the J gene lost 1 base, with 13 bases spanning the gap. The length of the CDR3 is 15 residues. Germline V gene sequence: CDR1 MGHRA, CDR2 YSYEKL. CDR3 in DNA: TGCGCCAGCAGCCACCGCGCCGGGGAGTCCTACGAGCAGTACTTC. This codes for CASSHRAGESYEQYF.

This clonotype was detected a few times. V is TRBV10-3 and J is TRBJ1-2, with TRBD1 matching 11 bases. The V segment lost 10 bases and the J segment 4 bases; nucleotides outside the gene matches: 8. Germline assignment: CDR1 ENHRY and CDR2 SYGVKD. CDR3 length: 14 residues. As DNA, the CDR3 is TGTGCCACCGGGACAGGGGGTTCTAGCTATGGCTACACCTTC. Protein: CATGTGGSSYGYTF.

The table lists this clonotype with a few counts. The rearrangement uses TRBV3-1 and TRBJ1-1; D uncertain. The germline gives CDR1 LGHDT, CDR2 YNNKEL (reference sequence). V lost 1 base and J 6 bases, leaving 6 bases between the germline ends. The CDR3 runs 12 residues. The CDR3 is CASSQGHAEAFF. In nucleotides, the CDR3 is TGTGCCAGCAGCCAAGGGCACGCTGAAGCTTTCTTT.

This clonotype was observed a few times. This rearrangement joins TRBV12-3 or TRBV12-4 to TRBJ2-5, with TRBD1 matching 8 bases. The CDR3 runs to 16 residues. The ends lost 7 bases at V and 1 base at J; junction bases unmatched: 11. CDR3 protein: CASNFRGRDAQETQYF. Written as DNA, the CDR3 is TGTGCCAGCAACTTCAGGGGGCGCGACGCCCAAGAGACCCAGTACTTC.

In its sample, this clonotype was seen many times. The chain carries TRBV5-1 and TRBJ2-7; TRBD1 aligns across 7 bases. The CDR3 spans 14 residues. Germline V lookup: CDR1 SGHRS, CDR2 YFSETQ. V was clipped by 4 bases and J by 2 bases; unmatched bases: 6. Here the CDR3 DNA reads TGCGCCAGCAGCCATACCGGGACAGCCTACGAGCAGTACTTC. Translated: CASSHTGTAYEQYF.

This chain links TRBV5-6 with TRBJ2-7; 7 bases fit TRBD2. The CDR3 length is 14 residues. The germline V gene has CDR1 SGHDT and CDR2 YYEEEE. V shed 4 bases, J shed 4 bases, and the junction held 8 bases outside the gene matches. CDR3 DNA: TGTGCCAGCAGCCGGGGAGGGGCGAGGTACGAGCAGTACGTC. Its protein product is CASSRGGARYEQYV.

This chain's CDR3 is CASQVIRGTEAFF. The DNA of the CDR3 is TGTGCCAGCCAGGTTATAAGAGGGACTGAAGCTTTCTTT. The genes are TRBV6-2 or TRBV6-3 and TRBJ1-1; D remains unclear. Germline V gives CDR1 MNHEY, CDR2 SVGEGT. V was trimmed by 8 bases and J by 5 bases, leaving 15 bases between them. CDR3 length equals 13 residues.

This chain connects TRBV28 to TRBJ1-1; maybe TRBD1 (5 bases). Per germline, CDR1 MDHEN and CDR2 SYDVKM. The ends were cut back, 11 bases at V and 3 bases at J, with 16 bases in the middle. The CDR3 is 13 amino acids. This CDR3 reads CAARAPGYTEAFF. Here the CDR3 DNA reads TGTGCCGCAAGGGCCCCAGGGTACACTGAAGCTTTCTTT.

This clonotype was recorded a few times. The rearrangement joins TRBV11-2 to TRBJ1-2; possible D gene TRBD1, 6 bases. The CDR3 has 14 amino acids. Germline CDR1 SGHAT, CDR2 FQNNGV. The V and J ends lost 4 bases and 5 bases respectively, with 14 bases between them. The CDR3 region has the DNA TGTGCCAGCAGCTACTCCGGGACACCTTATGGCTACACCTTC. It yields the protein CASSYSGTPYGYTF.

This clonotype was recorded at least ten times. The chain joins TRBV5-1 to TRBJ2-3; 8 bases match TRBD2. Germline CDR1 is SGHRS and CDR2 is YFSETQ. V gave up 3 bases and J gave up 0 bases; unmatched junction bases: 3. The CDR3 is 15 amino acids. CDR3 residues: CASSSSGGSTDTQYF. The DNA for the CDR3 is TGCGCCAGCAGCTCAAGCGGGGGCAGCACAGATACGCAGTATTTT.

This clonotype was seen more than once but under ten times. The rearrangement links TRBV7-3 to TRBJ1-6; 7 bases are a match to TRBD1. This CDR3 has 15 residues. After removal of 3 bases from V and 8 bases from J, the junction contained 7 bases not matched to a gene. CDR1 is SGHTA and CDR2 is FQGTGA in the germline V gene. CDR3 in DNA: TGTGCCAGCAGCTTGACGACAGGGATAGATTCACCCCTCCACTTT. This translates into CASSLTTGIDSPLHF.

This CDR3 reads CASSTRRGTGELFF. The CDR3 DNA reads TGTGCCAGCAGTACCCGGAGGGGCACCGGGGAGCTGTTTTTT. The rearrangement joins TRBV12-3 or TRBV12-4 to TRBJ2-2; TRBD2 is a possible D gene (6 bases). The ends were cut back, 5 bases at V and 4 bases at J, with 11 bases in the middle. The CDR3 covers 14 residues.

In its sample, this clonotype was seen many times. The chain joins TRBV6-2 or TRBV6-3 to TRBJ2-7; D perhaps matches TRBD1 (5 bases). Germline V lookup: CDR1 MNHEY, CDR2 SVGEGT. Trimming removed 9 bases from V and 3 bases from J, with 15 bases in between. This CDR3 region has 13 residues. The CDR3 here is CASASDSLYEQYF. The CDR3 DNA reads as TGTGCCAGTGCGTCAGACAGCCTCTACGAGCAGTACTTC.

This clonotype turned up a few times. The chain joins TRBV18 to TRBJ2-7; D unclear. Germline V gene lookup returns CDR1 KGHSH and CDR2 LQKENI. The CDR3 runs to 13 residues. V was shortened by 3 bases and J by 7 bases, with 13 bases between the two germline ends. CDR3 DNA: TGTGCCAGCTCACCGGTACAGTCTGGAGAGCAGTACGTC. Amino acids: CASSPVQSGEQYV.

This sequence joins TRBV2 and TRBJ1-2; 7 nucleotides match TRBD1. CDR1 and CDR2 from the germline V gene are SNHLY and FYNNEI. The trim removed 1 base at V and 5 bases at J, leaving 7 bases unmatched. The CDR3 contains 15 residues. CDR3 residues: CASSEGIARGYGYTF. CDR3 DNA sequence: TGTGCCAGCAGTGAAGGAATCGCCAGGGGGTATGGCTACACCTTC.

The table lists this clonotype with a few counts. V usage is TRBV20-1 and J usage is TRBJ2-3, with 7 bases that match TRBD1. Per germline, CDR1 DFQATT and CDR2 SNEGSKA (reference sequence). The CDR3 sequence is 15 residues long. With V trimmed by 0 bases and J by 6 bases, 9 bases remained unmatched. Written as DNA, the CDR3 is TGCAGTGCTAGAGATCCGAGGACAGGCGCGGATACGCAGTATTTT. This encodes CSARDPRTGADTQYF.

Ten or more counts support this clonotype. The chain combines TRBV6-6 with TRBJ1-1; 8 nucleotides agree with TRBD1. The CDR3 contains 13 residues. From germline, CDR1 is MNHNY and CDR2 SVGAGI (reference sequence). Losses at the gene ends were 2 bases for V and 6 bases for J; bases not matched to a gene: 2. CDR3 residues: CASSYPDRAEAFF. The CDR3 DNA sequence: TGTGCCAGCAGTTACCCGGACAGGGCTGAAGCTTTCTTT.

The chain is built from TRBV18 and TRBJ2-7, with no clear D. The V end was cut by 4 bases, the J end by 6 bases, with 10 bases between. The CDR3 length is 12 residues. Germline V lookup: CDR1 KGHSH, CDR2 LQKENI. The chain's CDR3 is CASSRPLGEQYF. The DNA for the CDR3 is TGTGCCAGCTCACGGCCCCTCGGCGAGCAGTACTTC.

In its sample, this clonotype was seen many times. This rearrangement joins TRBV28 to TRBJ2-3; a weak D match, TRBD2 (5 bases). V was trimmed by 10 bases and J by 8 bases, leaving 22 bases between them. CDR3 size: 14 residues. In germline, CDR1 is MDHEN, CDR2 SYDVKM. The DNA of the CDR3 is TGTGCCATCCAGTCGGTCGGCGGTCGGGGTACGCAGTATTTT. It is translated as CAIQSVGGRGTQYF.

This clonotype showed up many times. CDR3 sequence (DNA): TGTGCCACCCGGCAAGGGGCTCATCGGGCTGAAGCTTTCTTT. This gives the protein CATRQGAHRAEAFF. The chain recombines TRBV7-9 with TRBJ1-1, with TRBD1 as a possible D gene (5 bases). Germline V gene lookup returns CDR1 SEHNR and CDR2 FQNEAQ (reference sequence). Trimming removed 10 bases from V and 6 bases from J, with 21 bases in between. This CDR3 has 14 amino acids. Full variable domain (outside the CDR3, taken from reference TRBV7-9 and TRBJ1-1): DTGVSQNPRHKITKRGQNVTFRCDPISEHNRLYWYRQTLGQGPEFLTYFQNEAQLEKSRLLSDRFSAERPKGSFSTLEIQRTEQGDSAMYLCATRQGAHRAEAFFGQGTRLTVV.

Ten or more counts support this clonotype. This chain uses TRBV12-3 or TRBV12-4 with TRBJ1-1, with TRBD1 identical over 10 bases. Losses at the gene ends were 5 bases for V and 4 bases for J; bases not matched to a gene: 10. The CDR3 totals 16 residues. The CDR3 region is CASSPPRTGGITEAFF. The CDR3 nucleotides read TGTGCCAGCAGTCCCCCGCGGACAGGGGGGATCACTGAAGCTTTCTTT.

This clonotype was observed a few times. V and J are TRBV2 and TRBJ2-2; D might be TRBD1 (6 bases). Trimming removed 7 bases from V and 1 base from J, with 10 bases in between. Germline V gene data show CDR1 as SNHLY and CDR2 as FYNNEI. The CDR3 loop spans 14 amino acids. The chain's CDR3 is CASMGTKNTGELFF. CDR3 in DNA: TGTGCCAGCATGGGGACAAAGAACACCGGGGAGCTGTTTTTT.

The rearrangement joins TRBV6-4 to TRBJ2-6, with D possibly matching TRBD1 (5 bases). Trimming left V 4 bases short and J 0 bases short, with 10 bases between. CDR1 and CDR2 (germline): MRHNA, SNTAGT. This CDR3 has 16 amino acids. CDR3 protein: CASSGTGPSGANVLTF. The CDR3 DNA follows: TGTGCCAGCAGTGGTACAGGTCCCTCTGGGGCCAACGTCCTGACTTTC.

This sequence joins TRBV29-1 and TRBJ2-6, with TRBD1 matching 8 bases. Per germline, CDR1 SQVTM and CDR2 ANQGSEA. The CDR3 has 17 residues. The junction had 9 bases not matched to a gene; V was cut back by 5 bases and J by 0 bases. CDR3 sequence: CSVRAGGPYSGANVLTF. The CDR3 DNA reads as TGCAGCGTTCGGGCAGGGGGCCCATACTCTGGGGCCAACGTCCTGACTTTC.

The rearrangement links TRBV12-3 or TRBV12-4 to TRBJ1-5, with D unresolved. Trimming stripped 6 bases from V and 3 bases from J, with 6 bases between. The CDR3 loop spans 12 amino acids. The CDR3 protein is CASRDHNQPQHF. The CDR3 coding sequence is TGTGCCAGCAGAGACCACAATCAGCCCCAGCATTTT.